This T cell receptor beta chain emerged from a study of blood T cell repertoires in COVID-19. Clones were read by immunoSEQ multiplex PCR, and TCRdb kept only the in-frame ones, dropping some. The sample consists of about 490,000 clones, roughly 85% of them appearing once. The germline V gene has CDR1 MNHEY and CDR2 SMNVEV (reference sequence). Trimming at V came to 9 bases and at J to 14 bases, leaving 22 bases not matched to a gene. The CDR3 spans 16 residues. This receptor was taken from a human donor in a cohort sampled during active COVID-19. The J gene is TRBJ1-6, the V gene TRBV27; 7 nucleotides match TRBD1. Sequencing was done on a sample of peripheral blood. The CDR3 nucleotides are TGTGCCAGTAAATTCCAGAGCGGAGGGGGCGCAGGATCCCTCCACTTT. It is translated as CASKFQSGGGAGSLHF.